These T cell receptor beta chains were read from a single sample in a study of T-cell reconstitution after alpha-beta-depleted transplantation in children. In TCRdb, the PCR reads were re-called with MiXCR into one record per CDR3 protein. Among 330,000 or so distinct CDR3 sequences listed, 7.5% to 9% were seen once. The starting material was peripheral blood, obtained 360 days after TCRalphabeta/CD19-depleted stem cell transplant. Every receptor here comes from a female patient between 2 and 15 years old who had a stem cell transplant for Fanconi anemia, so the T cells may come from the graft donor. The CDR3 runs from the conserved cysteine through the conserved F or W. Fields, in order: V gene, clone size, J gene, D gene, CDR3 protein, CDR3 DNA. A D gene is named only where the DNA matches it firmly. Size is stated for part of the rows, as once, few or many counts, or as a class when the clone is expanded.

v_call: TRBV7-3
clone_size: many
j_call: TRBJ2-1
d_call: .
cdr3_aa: CASSDGGTAYNEQFF
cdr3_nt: TGTGCCAGCAGCGACGGGGGGACAGCCTACAATGAGCAGTTCTTC

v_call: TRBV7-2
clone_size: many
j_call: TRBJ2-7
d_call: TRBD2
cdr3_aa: CASRRTGRLAYEQYF
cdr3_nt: TGTGCCAGCAGGCGAACCGGGAGGTTAGCCTACGAGCAGTACTTC

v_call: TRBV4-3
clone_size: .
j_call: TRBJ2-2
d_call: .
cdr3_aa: CASSQERLVVTGELFF
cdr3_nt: TGCGCCAGCAGCCAAGAACGACTAGTAGTTACCGGGGAGCTGTTTTTT

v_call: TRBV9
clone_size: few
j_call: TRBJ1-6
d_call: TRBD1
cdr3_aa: CASSVDSGTGPLHF
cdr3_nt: TGTGCCAGCAGCGTAGACTCCGGGACAGGGCCCCTCCACTTT

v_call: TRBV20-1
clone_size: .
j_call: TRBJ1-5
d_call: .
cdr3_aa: CSALAGAGDQPQHF
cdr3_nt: TGCAGTGCTTTGGCCGGGGCAGGGGACCAGCCCCAGCATTTT

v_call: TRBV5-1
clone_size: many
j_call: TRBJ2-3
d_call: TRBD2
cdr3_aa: CASSLTSGSSTDTQYF
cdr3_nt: TGCGCCAGCAGCTTGACTAGCGGGAGTAGTACAGATACGCAGTATTTT

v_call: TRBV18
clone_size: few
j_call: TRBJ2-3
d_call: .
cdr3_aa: CASSPGTHTDTQYF
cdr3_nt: TGTGCCAGCTCACCTGGGACACACACAGATACGCAGTATTTT

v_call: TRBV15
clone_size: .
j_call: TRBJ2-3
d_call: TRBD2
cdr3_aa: CATSRDWRGGDTQYF
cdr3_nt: TGTGCCACCAGCAGAGATTGGCGGGGGGGGGATACGCAGTATTTT

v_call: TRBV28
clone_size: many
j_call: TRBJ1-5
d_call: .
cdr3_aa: CASSSIGQPQHF
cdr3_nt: TGTGCCAGCAGTTCCATCGGACAGCCCCAGCATTTT

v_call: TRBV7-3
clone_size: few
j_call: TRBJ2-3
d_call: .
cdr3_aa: CASSLKALATQYF
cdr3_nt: TGTGCCAGCAGCTTAAAGGCCCTTGCTACGCAGTATTTT

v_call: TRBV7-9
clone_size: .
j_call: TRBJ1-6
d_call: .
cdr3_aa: CASSLRDYNSPLHF
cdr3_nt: TGTGCCAGCAGCTTAAGGGACTATAATTCACCCCTCCACTTT

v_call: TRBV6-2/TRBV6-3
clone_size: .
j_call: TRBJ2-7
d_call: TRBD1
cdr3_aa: CASRDRVSNEQYF
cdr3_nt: TGTGCCAGCAGAGACAGGGTCAGTAACGAGCAGTACTTC

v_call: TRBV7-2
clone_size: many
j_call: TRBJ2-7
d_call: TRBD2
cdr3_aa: CASSFVGLAGPYEQYF
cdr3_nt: TGTGCCAGCAGCTTTGTGGGACTAGCGGGACCTTACGAGCAGTACTTC

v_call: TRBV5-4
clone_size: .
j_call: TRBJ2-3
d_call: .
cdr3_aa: CASSLYGADTQYF
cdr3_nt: TGTGCCAGCAGCTTGTACGGGGCAGATACGCAGTATTTT

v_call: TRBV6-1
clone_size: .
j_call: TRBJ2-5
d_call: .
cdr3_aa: CASRASGLETQYF
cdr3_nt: TGTGCCAGCAGGGCCTCGGGCCTCGAGACCCAGTACTTC

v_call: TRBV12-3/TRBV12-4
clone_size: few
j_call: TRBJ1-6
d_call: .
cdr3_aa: CASSLVQGYSPLHF
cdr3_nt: TGTGCCAGCAGTTTAGTCCAGGGCTATTCACCCCTCCACTTT

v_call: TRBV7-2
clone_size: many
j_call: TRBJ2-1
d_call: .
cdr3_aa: CASSFARISYNEQFF
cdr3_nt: TGTGCCAGCAGCTTTGCACGGATCTCCTACAATGAGCAGTTCTTC

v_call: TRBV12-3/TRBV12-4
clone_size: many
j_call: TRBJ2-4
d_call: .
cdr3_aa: CASSLRRDIQYF
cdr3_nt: TGTGCCAGCAGTTTACGCAGGGACATTCAGTACTTC

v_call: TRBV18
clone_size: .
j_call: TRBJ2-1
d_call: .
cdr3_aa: CASSPYDNEQFF
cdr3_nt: TGTGCCAGCTCACCATACGACAATGAGCAGTTCTTC

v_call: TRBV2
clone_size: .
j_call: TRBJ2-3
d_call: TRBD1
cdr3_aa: CASSDQGGTDTQYF
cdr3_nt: TGTGCCAGCAGTGACCAGGGGGGCACAGATACGCAGTATTTT

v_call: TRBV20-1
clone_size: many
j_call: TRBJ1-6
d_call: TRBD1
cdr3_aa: CSARDTNLARGTDSPLHF
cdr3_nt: TGCAGTGCTAGAGATACAAATCTGGCCAGGGGGACAGATTCACCCCTCCACTTT

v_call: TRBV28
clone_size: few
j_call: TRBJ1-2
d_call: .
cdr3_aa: CASSPQGQEGYTF
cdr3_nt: TGTGCCAGCAGCCCTCAGGGTCAGGAAGGCTACACCTTC

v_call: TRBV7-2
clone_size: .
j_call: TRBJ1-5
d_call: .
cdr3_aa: CASSSLDQPQHF
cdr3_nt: TGTGCCAGCAGCTCCCTGGATCAGCCCCAGCATTTT

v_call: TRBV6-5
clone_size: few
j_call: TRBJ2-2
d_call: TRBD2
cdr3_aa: CASSTSGANTGELFF
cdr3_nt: TGTGCCAGCAGTACTAGCGGGGCGAACACCGGGGAGCTGTTTTTT

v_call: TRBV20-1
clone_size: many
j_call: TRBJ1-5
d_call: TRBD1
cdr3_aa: CSARDGTGASNQPQHF
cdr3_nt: TGCAGTGCTAGAGATGGGACAGGGGCTAGCAATCAGCCCCAGCATTTT

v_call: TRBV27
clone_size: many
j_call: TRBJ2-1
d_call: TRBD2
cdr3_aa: CASSLIRTSGHNEQFF
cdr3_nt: TGTGCCAGCAGTTTAATTAGGACTAGCGGGCACAATGAGCAGTTCTTC

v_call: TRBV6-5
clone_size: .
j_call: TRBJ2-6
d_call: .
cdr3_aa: CASSYRLAPGANVLTF
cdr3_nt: TGTGCCAGCAGCTACCGTCTGGCCCCTGGGGCCAACGTCCTGACTTTC

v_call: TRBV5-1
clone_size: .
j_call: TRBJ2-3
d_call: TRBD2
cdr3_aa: CASSLIPHGLAGTDTQYF
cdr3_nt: TGCGCCAGCAGCTTAATCCCCCACGGACTAGCGGGAACAGATACGCAGTATTTT

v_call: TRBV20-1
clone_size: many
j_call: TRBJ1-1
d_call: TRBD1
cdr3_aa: CSARDWPGTGRTEAFF
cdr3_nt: TGCAGTGCTAGAGATTGGCCCGGGACAGGCCGGACTGAAGCTTTCTTT

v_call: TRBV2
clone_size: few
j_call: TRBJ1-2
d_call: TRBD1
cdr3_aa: CASSADRAYGYTF
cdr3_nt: TGTGCCAGCAGTGCAGACAGGGCGTATGGCTACACCTTC

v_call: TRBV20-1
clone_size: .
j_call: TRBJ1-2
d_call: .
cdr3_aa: CSARPHNYGYTF
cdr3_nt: TGCAGTGCTAGACCCCATAACTATGGCTACACCTTC

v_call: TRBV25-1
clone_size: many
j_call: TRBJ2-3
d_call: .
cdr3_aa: CASSEYFRDTQYF
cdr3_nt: TGTGCCAGCAGTGAATATTTTAGAGATACGCAGTATTTT

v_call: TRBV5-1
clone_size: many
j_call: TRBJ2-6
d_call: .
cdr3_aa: CASSLLGSGANVLTF
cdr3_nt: TGCGCCAGCAGCTTGTTGGGCTCTGGGGCCAACGTCCTGACTTTC

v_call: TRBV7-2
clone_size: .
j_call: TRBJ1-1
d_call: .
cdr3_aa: CASSFSPGGHTEAFF
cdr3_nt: TGTGCCAGCAGCTTTAGCCCGGGGGGGCACACTGAAGCTTTCTTT

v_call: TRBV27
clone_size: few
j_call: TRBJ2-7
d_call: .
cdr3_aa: CASSAGLDPYEQYF
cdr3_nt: TGTGCCAGCAGTGCCGGACTGGACCCCTACGAGCAGTACTTC

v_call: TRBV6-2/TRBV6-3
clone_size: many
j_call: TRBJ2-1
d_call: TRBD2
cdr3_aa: CASCQRGLECYEQFF
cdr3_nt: TGTGCCAGCTGCCAGCGGGGCCTGGAGTGTTATGAGCAGTTCTTC

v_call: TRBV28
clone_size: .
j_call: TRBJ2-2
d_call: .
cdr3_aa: CASSWVAFGELFF
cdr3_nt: TGTGCCAGCAGTTGGGTTGCGTTCGGGGAGCTGTTTTTT

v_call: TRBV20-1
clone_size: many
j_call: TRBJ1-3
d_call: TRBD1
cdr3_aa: CSAGDSKDTIYF
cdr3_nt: TGCAGTGCCGGGGACAGTAAGGACACCATATATTTT

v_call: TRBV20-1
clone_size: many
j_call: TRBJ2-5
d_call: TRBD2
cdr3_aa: CSASILKKWLAGKETQYF
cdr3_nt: TGCAGTGCTAGTATCCTTAAGAAGTGGCTAGCGGGGAAAGAGACCCAGTACTTC

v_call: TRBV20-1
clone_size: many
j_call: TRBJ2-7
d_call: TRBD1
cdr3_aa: CSATQGTVYEQYF
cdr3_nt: TGCAGTGCTACACAGGGGACCGTCTACGAGCAGTACTTC

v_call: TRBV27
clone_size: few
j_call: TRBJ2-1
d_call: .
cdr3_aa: CASKRGGNEQFF
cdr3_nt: TGTGCCAGCAAAAGGGGGGGGAATGAGCAGTTCTTC

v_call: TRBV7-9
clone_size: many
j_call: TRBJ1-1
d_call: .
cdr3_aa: CASSSGTIEAFF
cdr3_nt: TGTGCCAGCAGCTCAGGGACAATCGAAGCTTTCTTT

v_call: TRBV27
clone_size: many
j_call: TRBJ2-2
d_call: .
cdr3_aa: CASSFRIVTNTGELFF
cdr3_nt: TGTGCCAGCAGTTTTCGGATAGTTACGAACACCGGGGAGCTGTTTTTT